This TCR beta chain was sequenced during a study of blood T cells in healthy people across ages. Together with a sample-barcoded 5' primer, a J-beta primer mix was included in a second PCR lasting roughly 7 to 11 cycles. TCRdb used MiXCR to reprocess the 5' RACE reads, holding one entry per CDR3 protein. The sample carries some 890,000 distinct CDR3 sequences, almost 30% recorded once. This CDR3 is built from 17 residues. Per the germline V gene, CDR1 is SGHVS and CDR2 is FNYEAQ. As regards this clonotype: Its target is unknown. At one of its ends the junction is not consistent with the germline gene, which may arise from a read error.

Study-wide results and caveats: Higher diversity, along with more naive CD4+ cells, distinguished long-lived donors from aged donors. In these data, TCR beta diversity tracked strongly with naive T cell percentage.

This sample was shared with a second study, whose subject was T cells of mothers and their children.

This chain links TRBV7-6 with TRBJ2-1; tentatively, D is TRBD1 or TRBD2 (5 bases each). The TCR was taken from a woman aged 40 to 50 in good health. Sequenced material: blood. The CDR3 loop is CAGSPALGALFYNEQFF. CDR3 coding DNA: TGTGCCGGCAGCCCAGCACTCGGGGCCCTCTTCTACAATGAGCAGTTCTTC.